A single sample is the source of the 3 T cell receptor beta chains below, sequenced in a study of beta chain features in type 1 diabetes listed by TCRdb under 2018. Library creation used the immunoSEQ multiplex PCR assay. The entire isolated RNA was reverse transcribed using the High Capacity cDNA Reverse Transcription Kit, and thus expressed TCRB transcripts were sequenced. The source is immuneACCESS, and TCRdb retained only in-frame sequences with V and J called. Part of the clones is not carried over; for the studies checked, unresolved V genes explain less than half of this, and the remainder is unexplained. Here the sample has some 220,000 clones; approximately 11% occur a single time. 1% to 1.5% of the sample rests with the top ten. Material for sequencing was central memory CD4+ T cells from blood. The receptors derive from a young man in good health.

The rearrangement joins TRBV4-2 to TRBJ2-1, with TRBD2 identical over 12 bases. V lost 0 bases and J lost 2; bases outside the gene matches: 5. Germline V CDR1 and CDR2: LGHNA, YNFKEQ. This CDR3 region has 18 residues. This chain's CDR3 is CASSQDMLAGGAYNEQFF. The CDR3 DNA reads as TGTGCCAGCAGCCAAGATATGCTAGCGGGAGGGGCCTACAATGAGCAGTTCTTC.

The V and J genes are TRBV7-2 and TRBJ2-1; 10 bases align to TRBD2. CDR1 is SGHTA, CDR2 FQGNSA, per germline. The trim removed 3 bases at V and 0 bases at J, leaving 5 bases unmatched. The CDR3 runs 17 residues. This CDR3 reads CASSFLLAGSSYNEQFF. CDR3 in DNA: TGTGCCAGCAGCTTCCTACTAGCGGGGAGCTCCTACAATGAGCAGTTCTTC.

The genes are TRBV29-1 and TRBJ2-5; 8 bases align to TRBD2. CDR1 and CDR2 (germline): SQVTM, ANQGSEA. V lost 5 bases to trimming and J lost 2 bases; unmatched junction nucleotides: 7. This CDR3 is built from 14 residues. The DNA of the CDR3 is TGCAGCGTTTCGGGACTAGATAGTCAAGAGACCCAGTACTTC. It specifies CSVSGLDSQETQYF.